These T cell receptor beta chains were read from a single sample in a study of brain T cells in children with intractable seizures. Assay used: immunoSEQ multiplex PCR; TCRdb lists only in-frame clones, some missing. The sample holds just under 65,000 clones, roughly 95% seen once. Sequencing was performed on peripheral blood, taken at surgery. The receptors shown here come from a boy under two years old with focal cortical dysplasia and intractable seizures. CDR3s include the opening cysteine and the closing phenylalanine or tryptophan. The order of the fields is V gene, D gene, CDR3 protein. D genes are given only for firm matches.

v_gene: TRBV7-8; d_gene: NA; CDR3aa: CASSLASSTWETQYF
v_gene: TRBV6-5; d_gene: TRBD1; CDR3aa: CASSEGADTEAFF
v_gene: TRBV4-2; d_gene: NA; CDR3aa: CASSQSQVADLPMDTQYF
v_gene: TRBV27; d_gene: TRBD2; CDR3aa: CASSSAGLVSYEQYF
v_gene: TRBV5-6; d_gene: TRBD2; CDR3aa: CASSAGSGGALNEQFF
v_gene: TRBV11-2; d_gene: TRBD2; CDR3aa: CASSLFDSGSGETQYF
v_gene: TRBV27; d_gene: NA; CDR3aa: CASSHRSTGYGYTF
v_gene: TRBV2; d_gene: TRBD2; CDR3aa: CASRRLKAGGYSGETQYF
v_gene: TRBV19; d_gene: NA; CDR3aa: CASSISANTGELFF
v_gene: TRBV6-6; d_gene: NA; CDR3aa: CASSYVQYSNQPQHF
v_gene: TRBV7-2; d_gene: TRBD1; CDR3aa: CASSLRQGGYGYTF
v_gene: TRBV13; d_gene: NA; CDR3aa: CASSFRVGGKETQYF
v_gene: TRBV18; d_gene: NA; CDR3aa: CASSQEGNQPQHF
v_gene: TRBV3-1/TRBV3-2; d_gene: NA; CDR3aa: CASSQCSRGHKGNQPQHF
v_gene: TRBV11-2; d_gene: TRBD1; CDR3aa: CASSPTIAGTGVNEQFF